Presented here are 32 T cell receptor beta chains from one specimen sequenced in a study of blood T cells in healthy people across ages. Next came a second PCR, run for about 7 to 12 cycles, which used a sample-barcoded 5' primer along with a J-beta primer mix. TCRdb re-called the 5' RACE reads with MiXCR, one entry per CDR3 protein. The table has 750,000 to 1,000,000 distinct CDR3 sequences, about 28% seen once. The same specimen was also included in a second study, on T cells of mothers and their children.

The sequencing input was blood. All receptors derive from a woman aged 40 to 50 in good health.

This clonotype was seen repeatedly, ten times or more. The J gene is TRBJ2-4, the V gene TRBV20-1, with unresolved D. V lost 6 bases and J lost 7, with 13 bases in between. This CDR3 has 12 amino acids. Germline CDR1 and CDR2: DFQATT and SNEGSKA (reference sequence). CDR3 loop: CSARGPGNIQYF. Written as DNA, the CDR3 is TGCAGTGCCCGAGGACCCGGGAACATTCAGTACTTC.

This rearrangement joins TRBV20-1 to TRBJ1-5; D not certain. Germline CDR1 is DFQATT and CDR2 is SNEGSKA (reference sequence). This CDR3 region has 13 residues. The ends were cut back, 0 bases at V and 9 bases at J, with 12 bases in the middle. CDR3 sequence reads: CSARDLFVGPQHF. CDR3 coding DNA: TGCAGTGCTAGAGACTTATTTGTGGGGCCCCAGCATTTT.

With regard to this clonotype: Possible read error: a much larger clone is one base away. The chain is built from TRBV7-9 and TRBJ2-4; D is perhaps TRBD1 (6 bases). Trimming left V 8 bases short and J 13 bases short, with 24 bases between. CDR1 and CDR2 from the germline V gene are SEHNR and FQNEAQ (reference sequence). The CDR3 contains 14 residues. In DNA form, the CDR3 reads TGTGCCAGCGGTACCGGGACACACTACAATGAGCAGTACTTC. Translation: CASGTGTHYNEQYF.

The table lists this clonotype with many counts. The chain carries TRBV29-1 and TRBJ2-7; 8 nucleotides agree with TRBD1. This CDR3 has 14 residues. Germline V gene data show CDR1 as SQVTM and CDR2 as ANQGSEA. V lost 7 bases to trimming and J lost 5 bases; unmatched junction nucleotides: 13. The chain's CDR3 is CSATGGQGGDEQYF. DNA of the CDR3: TGCAGCGCCACCGGAGGACAGGGCGGAGACGAGCAGTACTTC.

This clonotype showed up just a few times. This may arise from a read error, as a much more abundant clone is one base away. This rearrangement joins TRBV29-1 to TRBJ2-7, with unresolved D. The germline V gene has CDR1 SQVTM and CDR2 ANQGSEA. V lost 2 bases, J lost 2 bases, and 10 bases lay in between. The length of the CDR3 is 13 residues. The CDR3 DNA reads TGCAGCGTTGAATCCGCCGTCCCCTACGAGCAGTACTTC. As protein: CSVESAVPYEQYF.

In this sample, this clonotype turned up many times. This chain connects TRBV7-2 to TRBJ2-3; 7 bases line up with TRBD1. J lost 3 bases, V lost 5 bases, and 11 bases had no gene match. The CDR3 is 16 amino acids. Germline V gives CDR1 SGHTA, CDR2 FQGNSA. For the CDR3, the DNA is TGTGCCAGCAGCCCAGCAGGGGGACGAAGGACAGATACGCAGTATTTT. Amino acids: CASSPAGGRRTDTQYF.

The J gene is TRBJ2-5, the V gene TRBV9; TRBD2 might be the D (6 bases). V shed 0 bases and J shed 4 bases, with 19 bases lying between them. The CDR3 is 17 amino acids. Germline CDR1 and CDR2: SGDLS and YYNGEE. CDR3 loop: CASSVGSWQTEGETQYF. The CDR3 coding sequence is TGTGCCAGCAGCGTAGGGTCTTGGCAGACGGAGGGAGAGACCCAGTACTTC.

This CDR3 is CASTGTRREPQHF. The CDR3 region has the DNA TGTGCCAGCACCGGGACACGGCGGGAACCCCAGCATTTT. The rearrangement uses TRBV2 and TRBJ1-5; possibly TRBD1 for D (6 bases). V lost 7 bases, J lost 10 bases, and 17 bases lay in between. Germline CDR1 SNHLY, CDR2 FYNNEI. The CDR3 is 13 residues long.

V and J are TRBV7-2 and TRBJ2-7; D remains ambiguous. Germline V gives CDR1 SGHTA, CDR2 FQGNSA. CDR3 length: 15 amino acids. Deletions cut 5 bases from V and 0 bases from J, with 14 bases between. The CDR3 spells CASSPQEGPSYEQYF. The CDR3 DNA sequence: TGTGCCAGCAGCCCACAAGAAGGGCCCTCCTACGAGCAGTACTTC.

The chain combines TRBV2 with TRBJ2-1; 8 nucleotides agree with TRBD2. The CDR3 totals 15 residues. CDR1 SNHLY and CDR2 FYNNEI come from the germline V gene. The ends lost 6 bases at V and 7 bases at J; junction bases unmatched: 11. The CDR3 loop reads CASRATSGPENEQFF. Here the CDR3 DNA reads TGTGCCAGCAGGGCCACTAGCGGCCCAGAGAATGAGCAGTTCTTC.

This clonotype was detected many times. The chain recombines TRBV7-2 with TRBJ2-7; the D gene is possibly TRBD2 (6 bases). Germline assignment: CDR1 SGHTA and CDR2 FQGNSA. This CDR3 has 16 residues. The V end lost 4 bases, the J end lost 1 base, and 17 bases lay between the germline ends. CDR3: CASSSGEGRGSYEQYF. The CDR3 DNA reads TGTGCCAGCAGCTCAGGCGAGGGGCGGGGTTCCTACGAGCAGTACTTC.

The sample holds a few counts of this clonotype. Since a much larger clone is just one base distant, this may be a read error. The CDR3 loop is CASSLSGAAKNIQYF. The DNA of the CDR3 is TGTGCCAGCAGCCTTAGCGGGGCAGCCAAAAACATTCAGTACTTC. This chain links TRBV27 with TRBJ2-4; the match to TRBD2 covers 8 bases. CDR3 length: 15 residues. J gave up 0 bases and V 6 bases, and 4 bases lay outside the gene matches. The germline V gene encodes CDR1 MNHEY and CDR2 SMNVEV (reference sequence).

This clonotype showed up just a few times. The chain has TRBV5-1 and TRBJ2-3; D gene uncertain. CDR1 and CDR2 (germline): SGHRS, YFSETQ. V gave up 4 bases and J gave up 3 bases, with 15 bases separating them. The CDR3 totals 15 residues. CDR3 coding DNA: TGCGCCAGCAGCCTGCCCCTGGCGACTACAGATACGCAGTATTTT. Protein sequence: CASSLPLATTDTQYF.

This clonotype has a handful of counts. The chain links TRBV20-1 to TRBJ2-3; 9 bases agree with TRBD1. Trimming at V came to 1 base and at J to 0 bases, leaving 5 bases not matched to a gene. The germline V gene encodes CDR1 DFQATT and CDR2 SNEGSKA (reference sequence). This CDR3 contains 16 residues. Written as DNA, the CDR3 is TGCAGTGCTAGAGCCGACAGGGGGACGAGCACAGATACGCAGTATTTT. It translates to CSARADRGTSTDTQYF.

A few counts support this clonotype. The rearrangement links TRBV12-3 or TRBV12-4 to TRBJ2-7; tentative D call: TRBD1 (5 bases). The CDR3 sequence is 18 residues long. V gave up 6 bases and J gave up 1 base, with 25 bases separating them. This chain's CDR3 is CASSEGVGFFARSYEQYF. The CDR3 bases are TGTGCCAGCAGCGAAGGGGTAGGTTTCTTCGCTCGATCCTACGAGCAGTACTTC.

The CDR3 sequence: CASSLAFQGYGYTF. The CDR3 region has the DNA TGTGCCAGCAGCTTAGCATTTCAGGGCTATGGCTACACCTTC. The V gene is TRBV7-8, the J gene TRBJ1-2, with D maybe TRBD1 (5 bases). The CDR3 extends over 14 amino acids. V shed 0 bases and J shed 4 bases, with 9 bases lying between them. The V gene's germline CDR1 is SGHVS and CDR2 FQNEAQ.

This clonotype was picked up many times. The chain is built from TRBV14 and TRBJ2-5; D is possibly TRBD1 (6 bases). Germline V gene data show CDR1 as SGHDN and CDR2 as FVKESK. There are 13 residues in the CDR3. V was cut by 1 base and J by 6 bases, with 9 bases left in between. The CDR3 sequence: CASSQVGGKTQYF. The CDR3 coding sequence is TGTGCCAGCAGCCAAGTAGGGGGAAAGACCCAGTACTTC.

This clonotype was observed many times. The J gene is TRBJ2-5, the V gene TRBV15; 8 nucleotides match TRBD2. This CDR3 comprises 17 residues. The germline V gene has CDR1 LNHNV and CDR2 YYDKDF (reference sequence). Losses at the gene ends were 5 bases for V and 5 bases for J; bases not matched to a gene: 16. The CDR3 protein is CATSGIGRAGAEETQYF. CDR3 coding DNA: TGTGCCACCAGCGGCATTGGGAGAGCGGGAGCGGAGGAGACCCAGTACTTC.

CDR3 sequence reads: CASSTFGGGNEQFF. For the CDR3, the DNA is TGTGCCAGCAGCACCTTTGGGGGGGGGAATGAGCAGTTCTTC. The chain couples TRBV14 to TRBJ2-1; 7 bases align to TRBD2. Germline-derived CDR1 and CDR2 are SGHDN and FVKESK. The CDR3 contains 14 residues. Germline trimming cut 5 bases from V and 7 bases from J; bases unmatched to any gene: 8.

The chain employs TRBV7-3 and TRBJ1-1; D possibly corresponds to TRBD1 (6 bases). Per germline, CDR1 SGHTA and CDR2 FQGTGA. The CDR3 consists of 14 residues. The V gene lost 3 bases and the J gene lost 1 base, with 9 bases spanning the gap. CDR3 nucleotide sequence: TGTGCCAGCAGCTTCGCAGGGGCGAACACTGAAGCTTTCTTT. Its protein product is CASSFAGANTEAFF.

In this sample, this clonotype turned up a few times. The chain links TRBV27 to TRBJ2-7; no reliable D call. The V gene's germline CDR1 is MNHEY and CDR2 SMNVEV (reference sequence). Trimming took 6 bases from V and 3 from J, leaving 12 bases between them. The CDR3 spans 13 residues. The CDR3, as DNA: TGTGCCAGCAGCCCTCAAGTGGGCTACGAGCAGTACTTC. This translates into CASSPQVGYEQYF.

This clonotype was seen only a few times. The rearrangement uses TRBV6-1 and TRBJ1-1, with 10 positions matching TRBD1. Germline CDR1 is MNHNS and CDR2 is SASEGT. Trimming removed 6 bases from V and 1 base from J; junction bases left unmatched: 2. The CDR3 length is 14 residues. Written as DNA, the CDR3 is TGTGCCAGCAGGGGGGACAGGGGGAACACTGAAGCTTTCTTT. Translated: CASRGDRGNTEAFF.

At least ten counts were recorded for this clonotype. The V call is TRBV3-1, the J call TRBJ2-1; 11 bases map to TRBD2. CDR3 size: 18 residues. Germline-derived CDR1 and CDR2 are LGHDT and YNNKEL (reference sequence). The J segment lost 5 bases and the V segment lost 1 base, leaving 10 bases of the junction unmatched. The CDR3 coding sequence is TGTGCCAGCAGCCAAGTCCCTACGACTAGCGGGAAACACAATGAGCAGTTCTTC. Its protein is CASSQVPTTSGKHNEQFF.

This clonotype was counted a few times. The rearrangement joins TRBV24-1 to TRBJ1-5; D gene unclear. The V gene's germline CDR1 is KGHDR and CDR2 SFDVKD. Trimming stripped 3 bases from V and 8 bases from J, with 10 bases between. The CDR3 runs to 13 residues. The CDR3 coding sequence is TGTGCCACCAGTGATGAGGGTATTAAGCCCCAGCATTTT. It specifies CATSDEGIKPQHF.

The sample holds a few counts of this clonotype. At one end the junction does not follow the germline gene, possibly because of a read error. This CDR3 reads CASNQPKGRDNEKLFF. The DNA for the CDR3 is TGTGCCAGCAACCAACCCAAGGGCAGGGATAATGAAAAACTGTTTTTT. V and J are TRBV14 and TRBJ1-4, with D perhaps matching TRBD1 (5 bases). This CDR3 contains 16 residues. Germline V gene sequence: CDR1 SGHDN, CDR2 FVKESK.

This clonotype turned up a few times. The gene calls are TRBV10-3 and TRBJ2-2; D call uncertain. The CDR3 consists of 12 residues. The germline V gene has CDR1 ENHRY and CDR2 SYGVKD. V dropped 10 bases and J dropped 1 base, with 7 bases sitting between them. The CDR3 sequence: CASHRNTGELFF. The CDR3 nucleotides are TGTGCCAGCCATAGGAACACCGGGGAGCTGTTTTTT.

The chain joins TRBV11-2 to TRBJ1-5; D not resolved. Deletions cut 5 bases from V and 6 bases from J, with 11 bases between. Germline values: CDR1 SGHAT, CDR2 FQNNGV. The length of the CDR3 is 13 residues. The CDR3 coding sequence is TGTGCCAGCAGCCTAACTCACGGTCAGCCCCAGCATTTT. Its translation is CASSLTHGQPQHF.

This clonotype was counted many times. A read error may account for a junction end that differs from germline. The rearrangement links TRBV20-1 to TRBJ2-7; D gene ambiguous. The CDR3 is made up of 12 amino acids. CDR1 and CDR2 from the germline V gene are DFQATT and SNEGSKA (reference sequence). The CDR3 is CNARAYSYEQYF. The CDR3 coding sequence is TGCAATGCTAGAGCTTACTCCTACGAGCAGTACTTC.

About this clonotype itself: Relative to the germline gene, one junction end is altered; a read error may explain this. The rearrangement uses TRBV29-1 and TRBJ2-7; no definite D call. Germline V CDR1 and CDR2: SQVTM, ANQGSEA. The CDR3 loop spans 12 amino acids. Written as DNA, the CDR3 is TGCATCGTTGCCGGCGACTCCTACGAGCAGTACTTC. This codes for CIVAGDSYEQYF.

This clonotype appeared a few times. V is TRBV5-4 and J is TRBJ2-7; D unclear. This CDR3 has 14 amino acids. Germline V gives CDR1 SGHNT, CDR2 YYREEE (reference sequence). The V and J ends lost 0 bases and 5 bases respectively, with 12 bases between them. As DNA, the CDR3 is TGTGCCAGCAGCTTGGCCCTTGCGAGCCACGAGCAGTACTTC. It is translated as CASSLALASHEQYF. The variable domain in full, completed from reference TRBV5-4 and TRBJ2-7, reads ETGVTQSPTHLIKTRGQQVTLRCSSQSGHNTVSWYQQALGQGPQFIFQYYREEENGRGNFPPRFSGLQFPNYSSELNVNALELDDSALYLCASSLALASHEQYFGPGTRLTVT.

This clonotype was counted many times. The V call is TRBV5-5, the J call TRBJ2-7, with 11 bases lining up with TRBD1. Germline V gene sequence: CDR1 SGHKS, CDR2 YYEKEE (reference sequence). CDR3 length equals 14 residues. V dropped 3 bases and J dropped 5; count of bases not matched to a gene: 4. CDR3 coding DNA: TGTGCCAGCAGCTCTCGGACAGGGGGCCACGAGCAGTACTTC. Its translation: CASSSRTGGHEQYF.

At least ten counts were recorded for this clonotype. V gene TRBV12-3 or TRBV12-4 combines with J gene TRBJ2-7; 9 positions match TRBD1. The length of the CDR3 is 14 residues. V trimming: 2 bases; J trimming: 3 bases; junction bases outside the gene matches: 2. The CDR3 DNA reads as TGTGCCAGCAGTTTAATGGGACAGGGCTACGAGCAGTACTTC. It encodes CASSLMGQGYEQYF.